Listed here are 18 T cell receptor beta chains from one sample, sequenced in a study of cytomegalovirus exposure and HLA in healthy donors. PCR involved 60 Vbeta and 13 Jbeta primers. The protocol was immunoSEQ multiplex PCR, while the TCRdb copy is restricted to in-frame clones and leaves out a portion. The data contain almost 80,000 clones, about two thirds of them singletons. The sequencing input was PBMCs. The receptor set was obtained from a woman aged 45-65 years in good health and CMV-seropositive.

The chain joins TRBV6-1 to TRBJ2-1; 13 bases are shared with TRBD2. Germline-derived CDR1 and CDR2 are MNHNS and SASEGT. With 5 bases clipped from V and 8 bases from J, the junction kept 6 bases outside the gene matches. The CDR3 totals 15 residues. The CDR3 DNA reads TGTGCCAGCAGTATACTAGCGGGGGGGCCGTATGAGCAGTTCTTC. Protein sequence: CASSILAGGPYEQFF.

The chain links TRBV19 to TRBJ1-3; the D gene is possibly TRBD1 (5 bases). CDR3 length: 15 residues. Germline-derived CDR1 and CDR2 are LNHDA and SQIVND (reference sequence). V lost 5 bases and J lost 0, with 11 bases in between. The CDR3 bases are TGTGCCAGTAGTTTCCGCGACAGCTCTGGAAACACCATATATTTT. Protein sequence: CASSFRDSSGNTIYF.

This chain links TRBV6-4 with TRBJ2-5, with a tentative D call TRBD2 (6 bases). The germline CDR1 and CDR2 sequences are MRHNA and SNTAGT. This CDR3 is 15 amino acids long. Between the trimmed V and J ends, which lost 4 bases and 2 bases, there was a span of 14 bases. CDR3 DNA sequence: TGTGCCAGCAGTGCGGACGGGGGAAATCAAGAGACCCAGTACTTC. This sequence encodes CASSADGGNQETQYF.

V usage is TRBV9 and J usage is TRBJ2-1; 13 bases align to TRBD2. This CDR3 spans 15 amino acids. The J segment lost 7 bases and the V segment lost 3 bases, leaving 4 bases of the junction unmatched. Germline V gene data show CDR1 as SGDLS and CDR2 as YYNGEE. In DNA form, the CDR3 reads TGTGCCAGCAGCGGAATACTAGCGGGGGGGAATGAGCAGTTCTTC. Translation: CASSGILAGGNEQFF. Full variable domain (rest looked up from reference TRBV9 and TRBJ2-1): DSGVTQTPKHLITATGQRVTLRCSPRSGDLSVYWYQQSLDQGLQFLIQYYNGEERAKGNILERFSAQQFPDLHSELNLSSLELGDSALYFCASSGILAGGNEQFFGPGTRLTVL.

In DNA form, the CDR3 reads TGCGCCAGCAGCCCCCTGCTTGAGGAAAAACTGTTTTTT. Protein sequence: CASSPLLEEKLFF. The rearrangement uses TRBV5-1 and TRBJ1-4; unclear D gene. There are 13 residues in the CDR3. The V gene's germline CDR1 is SGHRS and CDR2 YFSETQ. V was trimmed by 4 bases and J by 8 bases, leaving 12 bases between them.

CDR3 nucleotide sequence: TGTGCCACCCATCGGCGCACAGGGGGTTCCTACGAGCAGTACTTC. Its protein is CATHRRTGGSYEQYF. This sequence joins TRBV6-5 and TRBJ2-7, with 8 bases matching TRBD1. The CDR3 has 15 amino acids. Germline trimming cut 10 bases from V and 1 base from J; bases unmatched to any gene: 12. Germline CDR1 is MNHEY and CDR2 is SVGAGI.

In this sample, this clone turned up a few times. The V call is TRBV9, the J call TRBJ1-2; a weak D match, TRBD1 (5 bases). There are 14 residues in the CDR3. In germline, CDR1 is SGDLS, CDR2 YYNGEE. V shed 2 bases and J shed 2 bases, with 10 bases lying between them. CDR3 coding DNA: TGTGCCAGCAGCGTCGGGGGTCCCAACTATGGCTACACCTTC. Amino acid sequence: CASSVGGPNYGYTF.

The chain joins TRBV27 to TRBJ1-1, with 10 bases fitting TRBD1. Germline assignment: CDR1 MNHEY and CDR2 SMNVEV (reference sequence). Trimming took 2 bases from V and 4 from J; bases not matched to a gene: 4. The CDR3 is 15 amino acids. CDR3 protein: CASSLSWTGGTEAFF. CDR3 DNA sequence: TGTGCCAGCAGTTTAAGTTGGACAGGGGGCACTGAAGCTTTCTTT.

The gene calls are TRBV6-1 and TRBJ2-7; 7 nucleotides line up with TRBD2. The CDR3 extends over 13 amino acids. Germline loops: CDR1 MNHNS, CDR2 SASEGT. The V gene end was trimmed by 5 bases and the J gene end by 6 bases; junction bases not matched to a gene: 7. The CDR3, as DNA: TGTGCCAGCAGTCGGGGGGAAGGGGCCGAGCAGTACTTC. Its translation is CASSRGEGAEQYF.

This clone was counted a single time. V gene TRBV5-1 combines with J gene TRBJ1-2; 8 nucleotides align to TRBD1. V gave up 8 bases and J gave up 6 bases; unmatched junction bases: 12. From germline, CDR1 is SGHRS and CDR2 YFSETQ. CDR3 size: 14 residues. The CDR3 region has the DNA TGCGCCAGTAGAATGGGACAGGTAGTGAATGGCTACACCTTC. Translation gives CASRMGQVVNGYTF.

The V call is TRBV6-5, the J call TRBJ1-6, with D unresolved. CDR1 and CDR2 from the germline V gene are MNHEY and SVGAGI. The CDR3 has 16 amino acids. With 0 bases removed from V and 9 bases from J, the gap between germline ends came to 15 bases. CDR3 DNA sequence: TGTGCCAGCAGTTACTCAGGGAGGGTGGAGGGTTCACCCCTCCACTTT. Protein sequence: CASSYSGRVEGSPLHF.

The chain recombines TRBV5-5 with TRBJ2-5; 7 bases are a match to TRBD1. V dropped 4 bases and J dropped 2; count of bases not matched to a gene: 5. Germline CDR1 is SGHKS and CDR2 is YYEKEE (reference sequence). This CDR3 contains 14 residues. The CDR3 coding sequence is TGTGCCAGCAGCCGTTTGGGACAGCAAGAGACCCAGTACTTC. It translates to CASSRLGQQETQYF.

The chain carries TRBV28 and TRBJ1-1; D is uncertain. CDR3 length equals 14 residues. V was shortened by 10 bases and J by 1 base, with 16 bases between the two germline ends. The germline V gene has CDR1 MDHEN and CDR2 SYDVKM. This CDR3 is CAIRETNENTEAFF. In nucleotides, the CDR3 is TGTGCCATCCGGGAGACAAACGAGAACACTGAAGCTTTCTTT. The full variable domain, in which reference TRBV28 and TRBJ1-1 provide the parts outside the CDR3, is DVKVTQSSRYLVKRTGEKVFLECVQDMDHENMFWYRQDPGLGLRLIYFSYDVKMKEKGDIPEGYSVSREKKERFSLILESASTNQTSMYLCAIRETNENTEAFFGQGTRLTVV.

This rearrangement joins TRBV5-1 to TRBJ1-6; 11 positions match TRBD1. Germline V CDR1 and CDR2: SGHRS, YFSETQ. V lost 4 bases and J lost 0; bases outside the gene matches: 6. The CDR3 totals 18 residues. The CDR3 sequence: CASSKGQGDYSYNSPLHF. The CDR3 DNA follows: TGCGCCAGCAGCAAGGGACAGGGGGATTACTCCTATAATTCACCCCTCCACTTT.

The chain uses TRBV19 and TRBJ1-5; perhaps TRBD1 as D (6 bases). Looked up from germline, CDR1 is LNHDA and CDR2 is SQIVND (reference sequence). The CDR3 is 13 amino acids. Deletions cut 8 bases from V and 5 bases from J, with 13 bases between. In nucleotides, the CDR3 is TGTGCCAGTGGGGTACAGGGCGATCAGCCCCAGCATTTT. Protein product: CASGVQGDQPQHF. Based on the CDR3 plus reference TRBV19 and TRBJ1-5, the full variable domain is DGGITQSPKYLFRKEGQNVTLSCEQNLNHDAMYWYRQDPGQGLRLIYYSQIVNDFQKGDIAEGYSVSREKKESFPLTVTSAQKNPTAFYLCASGVQGDQPQHFGDGTRLSIL.

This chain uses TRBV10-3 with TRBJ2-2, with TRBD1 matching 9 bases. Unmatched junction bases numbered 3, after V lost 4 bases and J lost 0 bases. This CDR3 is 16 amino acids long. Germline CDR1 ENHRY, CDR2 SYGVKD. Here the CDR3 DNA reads TGTGCCATCAGTGCCCGGACAGGGGCGAACACCGGGGAGCTGTTTTTT. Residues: CAISARTGANTGELFF.

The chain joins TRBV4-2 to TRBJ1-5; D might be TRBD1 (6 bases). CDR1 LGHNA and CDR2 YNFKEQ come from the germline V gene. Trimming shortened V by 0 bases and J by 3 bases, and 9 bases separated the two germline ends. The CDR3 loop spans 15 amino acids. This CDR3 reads CASSQEGHHNQPQHF. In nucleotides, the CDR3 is TGTGCCAGCAGCCAAGAGGGACACCACAATCAGCCCCAGCATTTT.

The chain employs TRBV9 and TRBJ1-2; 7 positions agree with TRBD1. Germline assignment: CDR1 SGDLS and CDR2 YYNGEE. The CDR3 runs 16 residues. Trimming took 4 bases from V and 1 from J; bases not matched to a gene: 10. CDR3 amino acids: CASSTLLGDSNYGYTF. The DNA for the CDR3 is TGTGCCAGCAGCACCCTCCTGGGGGACAGTAACTATGGCTACACCTTC.